Each of the 30 T cell receptor beta chains below was sequenced from the same sample in a study of blood T cell repertoires in COVID-19. Measured with immunoSEQ multiplex PCR; TCRdb has only the in-frame clones, and not every one. The sample shows about 14,000 clones, 84% of them seen only once. The material sequenced was peripheral blood. The receptor set was obtained from a woman aged 50 to 65 with active or convalescent COVID-19.

The rearrangement joins TRBV2 to TRBJ1-5; D call uncertain. Germline values: CDR1 SNHLY, CDR2 FYNNEI. The germline V and J ends were trimmed by 6 bases and 6 bases, with 9 bases remaining between them. The CDR3 has 12 residues. The CDR3 is CASRPRGQPQHF. The CDR3, as DNA: TGTGCCAGCAGGCCCCGGGGTCAGCCCCAGCATTTT.

This clone came up once. The rearrangement joins TRBV5-1 to TRBJ1-2, with D possibly matching TRBD1 (5 bases). The CDR3 has 12 residues. Looked up from germline, CDR1 is SGHRS and CDR2 is YFSETQ. V dropped 3 bases and J dropped 7 bases, with 10 bases sitting between them. In DNA form, the CDR3 reads TGCGCCAGCAGCTCGCAGGGTGCTGGCTACACCTTC. It codes for CASSSQGAGYTF.

CDR3: CATRRTGSSGANVLTF. CDR3 DNA: TGTGCCACCCGGAGGACAGGCAGCTCTGGGGCCAACGTCCTGACTTTC. This chain joins TRBV19 and TRBJ2-6; 7 bases agree with TRBD1. The CDR3 is 16 amino acids. The ends lost 10 bases at V and 0 bases at J; junction bases unmatched: 9. Per germline, CDR1 LNHDA and CDR2 SQIVND (reference sequence).

V gene TRBV15 combines with J gene TRBJ2-3, with D possibly matching TRBD1 (6 bases). CDR3 length equals 15 residues. Germline CDR1 reads LNHNV; CDR2 reads YYDKDF (reference sequence). Trimming shortened V by 3 bases and J by 8 bases, and 18 bases separated the two germline ends. The CDR3 DNA follows: TGTGCCACCAGCAGGACAGAGGGACACACCCGTACGCAGTATTTT. Protein product: CATSRTEGHTRTQYF.

The chain uses TRBV19 and TRBJ2-1; 12 positions match TRBD1. Per germline, CDR1 LNHDA and CDR2 SQIVND (reference sequence). CDR3 length equals 15 residues. The junction had 9 bases not matched to a gene; V was cut back by 7 bases and J by 8 bases. DNA for the CDR3: TGTGCCAGTAAAAGTGGGACAGGGGGCTTGGATGAGCAGTTCTTC. Its protein is CASKSGTGGLDEQFF.

This chain uses TRBV19 with TRBJ1-3, with a weak D call TRBD1 (6 bases). V was trimmed by 5 bases and J by 0 bases, leaving 11 bases between them. The germline V gene has CDR1 LNHDA and CDR2 SQIVND (reference sequence). The CDR3 is made up of 15 amino acids. The CDR3 sequence: CASSLGTHSGNTIYF. DNA of the CDR3: TGTGCCAGTAGTCTAGGGACACACTCTGGAAACACCATATATTTT.

The chain uses TRBV18 and TRBJ2-7; 8 positions agree with TRBD1. V lost 0 bases and J lost 4; bases outside the gene matches: 5. The CDR3 consists of 15 residues. Germline CDR1 and CDR2: KGHSH and LQKENI. CDR3 loop: CASSPPGTGIYEQYF. In DNA form, the CDR3 reads TGTGCCAGCTCACCACCCGGGACAGGTATTTACGAGCAGTACTTC.

The chain couples TRBV30 to TRBJ1-5; D possibly corresponds to TRBD1 (5 bases). Deletions cut 7 bases from V and 0 bases from J, with 16 bases between. The CDR3 length is 15 residues. CDR1 is GTSNPN, CDR2 SVGIG, per germline (reference sequence). CDR3 protein: CAFNPAGNSNQPQHF. The CDR3 DNA is TGTGCCTTCAATCCCGCAGGGAATAGCAATCAGCCCCAGCATTTT. The entire variable domain, with the rest obtained from reference TRBV30 and TRBJ1-5, is as follows: SQTIHQWPATLVQPVGSPLSLECTVEGTSNPNLYWYRQAAGRGLQLLFYSVGIGQISSEVPQNLSASRPQDRQFILSSKKLLLSDSGFYLCAFNPAGNSNQPQHFGDGTRLSIL.

The rearrangement uses TRBV11-2 and TRBJ2-1, with D perhaps matching TRBD1 (6 bases). CDR1 and CDR2 (germline): SGHAT, FQNNGV. Trimming pared 4 bases from V and 2 bases from J, leaving 12 bases between. The CDR3 is 15 residues long. Here the CDR3 reads CASSSPRGPYNEQFF. The CDR3 coding sequence is TGTGCCAGCAGCTCCCCCAGGGGACCCTACAATGAGCAGTTCTTC.

The V and J genes are TRBV6-5 and TRBJ1-6; 8 bases are shared with TRBD1. Germline CDR1 and CDR2: MNHEY and SVGAGI. The junction had 8 bases not matched to a gene; V was cut back by 7 bases and J by 9 bases. CDR3 length equals 14 residues. The CDR3 coding sequence is TGTGCCAGCACCCAGACAGGGGTTCTTTCACCCCTCCACTTT. Protein sequence: CASTQTGVLSPLHF.

The rearrangement joins TRBV7-2 to TRBJ2-7; D remains ambiguous. CDR1 is SGHTA and CDR2 is FQGNSA in the germline V gene. The length of the CDR3 is 12 residues. Trimming took 5 bases from V and 5 from J, leaving 10 bases between them. CDR3 loop: CASSPFGHEQYF. The CDR3 DNA reads TGTGCCAGCAGCCCCTTTGGCCACGAGCAGTACTTC.

V gene TRBV5-1 combines with J gene TRBJ1-5; 9 bases match TRBD1. Germline CDR1 reads SGHRS; CDR2 reads YFSETQ. Trimming cost V 4 bases and J 3 bases; bases outside gene matches: 5. The CDR3 consists of 15 residues. CDR3 sequence reads: CASSPQGAVNQPQHF. As DNA, the CDR3 is TGCGCCAGCAGCCCACAGGGGGCCGTCAATCAGCCCCAGCATTTT.

V usage is TRBV28 and J usage is TRBJ2-7, with D possibly matching TRBD1 (6 bases). Germline V gene lookup returns CDR1 MDHEN and CDR2 SYDVKM. The CDR3 extends over 17 amino acids. Trimming cost V 7 bases and J 0 bases, with 22 bases left between them. CDR3 in DNA: TGTGCCAGCACCGAATACCCGAGGGAGACAGGCTCCTACGAGCAGTACTTC. Its translation: CASTEYPRETGSYEQYF.

The rearrangement links TRBV14 to TRBJ2-7, with TRBD1 matching 9 bases. Germline CDR1 and CDR2: SGHDN and FVKESK. J was trimmed by 6 bases and V by 4 bases; bases with no gene match: 4. This CDR3 has 13 amino acids. The CDR3 DNA is TGTGCCAGCAGCCTTGGACAGGGGTTCGAGCAGTACTTC. Its translation: CASSLGQGFEQYF.

The chain is built from TRBV14 and TRBJ2-1; 7 nucleotides align to TRBD1. Germline CDR1 and CDR2: SGHDN and FVKESK. V shed 4 bases and J 7 bases; nucleotides not matched to a gene: 7. The CDR3 covers 14 residues. Here the CDR3 DNA reads TGTGCCAGCAGCCTCCGACAGGGTCTAAATGAGCAGTTCTTC. Translating it yields CASSLRQGLNEQFF.

The chain employs TRBV7-8 and TRBJ1-4, with TRBD1 as a possible D gene (5 bases). Trimming took 1 base from V and 6 from J, leaving 18 bases between them. Per germline, CDR1 SGHVS and CDR2 FQNEAQ. The CDR3 sequence is 17 residues long. The CDR3 bases are TGTGCCAGCAGCTTAGAAGGCTTTCGTAGGGACTATGAAAAACTGTTTTTT. Protein: CASSLEGFRRDYEKLFF.

The chain combines TRBV5-1 with TRBJ2-5; TRBD1 agrees at 9 bases. The V gene end was trimmed by 4 bases and the J gene end by 4 bases; junction bases not matched to a gene: 11. The germline V gene encodes CDR1 SGHRS and CDR2 YFSETQ. The length of the CDR3 is 16 residues. The CDR3 DNA follows: TGCGCCAGCAGCCCGACGGGGACAGGGAGTCCAGAGACCCAGTACTTC. Amino acids: CASSPTGTGSPETQYF. Based on the CDR3 plus reference TRBV5-1 and TRBJ2-5, the full variable domain is KAGVTQTPRYLIKTRGQQVTLSCSPISGHRSVSWYQQTPGQGLQFLFEYFSETQRNKGNFPGRFSGRQFSNSRSEMNVSTLELGDSALYLCASSPTGTGSPETQYFGPGTRLLVL.

The chain couples TRBV11-2 to TRBJ2-3, with 10 bases matching TRBD2. The J segment lost 1 base and the V segment lost 5 bases, leaving 6 bases of the junction unmatched. Germline loops: CDR1 SGHAT, CDR2 FQNNGV. This CDR3 is 16 amino acids long. DNA of the CDR3: TGTGCCAGCAGCGAGCGGGGGGGCCGGGGCACAGATACGCAGTATTTT. Its protein is CASSERGGRGTDTQYF.

At least ten counts were recorded for this clone. CDR3 in DNA: TGTGCCAGCAGCCTAGAACAGGGTTTTACTTCTGGGGCCAACGTCCTGACTTTC. Translating gives CASSLEQGFTSGANVLTF. V gene TRBV4-2 combines with J gene TRBJ2-6; D perhaps matches TRBD1 (6 bases). This CDR3 spans 18 amino acids. Trimming took off 4 bases at V and 1 base at J, with 17 bases between the two ends. The germline CDR1 and CDR2 sequences are LGHNA and YNFKEQ.

V is TRBV18 and J is TRBJ2-1; the D gene is possibly TRBD2 (5 bases). Germline CDR1 KGHSH, CDR2 LQKENI. The CDR3 contains 13 residues. Trimming cost V 3 bases and J 8 bases, with 11 bases left between them. Written as DNA, the CDR3 is TGTGCCAGCTCACCGACTATCTCCGATGAGCAGTTCTTC. It encodes CASSPTISDEQFF.

CDR3 bases: TGTGCCAGCGGACTAGCGGGACGGGCAGATACGCAGTATTTT. As protein: CASGLAGRADTQYF. The gene calls are TRBV27 and TRBJ2-3; TRBD2 matches at 12 bases. In germline, CDR1 is MNHEY, CDR2 SMNVEV (reference sequence). This CDR3 is 14 amino acids long. V lost 8 bases, J lost 4 bases, and 4 bases stayed unmatched.

This clone was detected once. The CDR3 loop reads CASSLPRGVYNEQFF. CDR3 bases: TGTGCCAGCAGCTTACCGCGGGGGGTTTACAATGAGCAGTTCTTC. The rearrangement joins TRBV7-9 to TRBJ2-1; 8 bases line up with TRBD2. After removal of 2 bases from V and 4 bases from J, the junction contained 4 bases not matched to a gene. The length of the CDR3 is 15 residues. CDR1 SEHNR and CDR2 FQNEAQ come from the germline V gene (reference sequence). The full variable domain, its missing parts supplied by reference TRBV7-9 and TRBJ2-1, is DTGVSQNPRHKITKRGQNVTFRCDPISEHNRLYWYRQTLGQGPEFLTYFQNEAQLEKSRLLSDRFSAERPKGSFSTLEIQRTEQGDSAMYLCASSLPRGVYNEQFFGPGTRLTVL.

V gene TRBV7-8 combines with J gene TRBJ1-2; 7 positions match TRBD1. The trim removed 7 bases at V and 0 bases at J, leaving 17 bases unmatched. The CDR3 length is 18 residues. The germline CDR1 and CDR2 sequences are SGHVS and FQNEAQ. The CDR3 nucleotides read TGTGCCAGCAACAACCGCCGGAGACAGGGCCAAGCTAACTATGGCTACACCTTC. Translation gives CASNNRRRQGQANYGYTF.

This clone was counted once. This chain uses TRBV12-5 with TRBJ1-1, with 9 bases identical to TRBD1. From germline, CDR1 is LGHNT and CDR2 FRNRAP. The CDR3 length is 16 residues. The ends lost 0 bases at V and 6 bases at J; junction bases unmatched: 8. CDR3 DNA: TGTGCTAGTGGTTTGGTAATAGGACAGGGGTTTCCTGAAGCTTTCTTT. As protein: CASGLVIGQGFPEAFF.

The chain recombines TRBV5-1 with TRBJ2-7; 12 bases match TRBD2. V shed 4 bases, J shed 7 bases, and the junction held 9 bases outside the gene matches. The germline CDR1 and CDR2 sequences are SGHRS and YFSETQ. This CDR3 region has 15 residues. This CDR3 reads CASSLAGGLRGEQYF. The CDR3 nucleotides are TGCGCCAGCAGCCTAGCGGGAGGGCTGCGGGGGGAGCAGTACTTC.

V is TRBV18 and J is TRBJ1-2; TRBD1 aligns across 8 bases. After removal of 4 bases from V and 1 base from J, the junction contained 2 bases not matched to a gene. Germline V gives CDR1 KGHSH, CDR2 LQKENI. The CDR3 covers 14 residues. The CDR3 DNA sequence: TGTGCCAGCTCACAGGACAGGGATAACTATGGCTACACCTTC. This translates into CASSQDRDNYGYTF.

On this clone: Other DNA sequences within the sample encode an identical CDR3. This chain connects TRBV5-1 to TRBJ2-1; a weak D match, TRBD2 (5 bases). The CDR3 covers 12 residues. Deletions cut 6 bases from V and 4 bases from J, with 8 bases between. The germline V gene encodes CDR1 SGHRS and CDR2 YFSETQ. CDR3 protein: CASMDSYNEQFF. For the CDR3, the DNA is TGCGCCAGCATGGACTCATACAATGAGCAGTTCTTC.

The rearrangement uses TRBV19 and TRBJ2-7, with 7 bases identical to TRBD1. Germline CDR1 LNHDA, CDR2 SQIVND (reference sequence). The CDR3 runs to 14 residues. Germline trimming cut 6 bases from V and 2 bases from J; bases unmatched to any gene: 7. CDR3 protein: CASSWTGLAYEQYF. CDR3 coding DNA: TGTGCCAGTAGCTGGACAGGATTGGCCTACGAGCAGTACTTC.

The rearrangement links TRBV6-5 to TRBJ2-7, with TRBD1 identical over 11 bases. Germline CDR1 and CDR2: MNHEY and SVGAGI. The V gene end was trimmed by 5 bases and the J gene end by 5 bases; junction bases not matched to a gene: 8. CDR3 length: 15 residues. CDR3 region: CASSRRWDRGDEQYF. The CDR3 DNA reads TGTGCCAGCAGTAGAAGGTGGGACAGGGGGGACGAGCAGTACTTC.

The rearrangement links TRBV3-1 (or the pseudogene TRBV3-2) to TRBJ2-7; 12 positions match TRBD1. The germline V gene has CDR1 LGHDT and CDR2 YNNKEL (reference sequence). CDR3 size: 15 residues. V lost 7 bases and J lost 3; bases outside the gene matches: 7. The CDR3 is CASTGGTGGIYEQYF. DNA for the CDR3: TGTGCCAGCACCGGGGGGACAGGGGGCATCTACGAGCAGTACTTC.